This TCR beta chain was sequenced in a study of patients and donors after allogeneic stem cell transplantation (dated by TCRdb to between 2020 and 2021). CDR1 and CDR2, looked up from the germline V gene, are MNHEY and SVGAGI. The CDR3, cysteine through phenylalanine, is 14 amino acids long. Only the CDR3 DNA stays, 42 bases, in frame from base 1. Trimming removed 2 bases from V and 6 bases from J; the gene matches leave 5 bases unexplained. Concerning this clonotype itself: Its antigen has not been determined. It has no much larger one-base neighbor in the sample; base qualities were not kept.

The library was generated by RT-PCR. Sequencing relied on a NextSeq 550. TCRdb reworked the public reads: Q25 trimming with fastp, MiXCR clone assembly, productive beta chains retained. One record per CDR3 amino acid sequence lists the most common genes and DNA. The sample table contains a few hundred thousand distinct CDR3 sequences; only one count was recorded for around 41% of them. The ten largest clones take up more than 9% of the sample. The sequencing sample was made of blood, either unsorted or a sorted T cell fraction (not recorded which). The origin of this receptor is a human donor who was either an allogeneic HSCT recipient or a stem cell or donor lymphocyte infusion donor (not recorded which). It is not recorded whose cells these are; they may come from a transplant donor. The chain couples TRBV6-5 to TRBJ1-1, and 8 bases in between align with TRBD1. The CDR3 amino acid sequence is: CASSYGTGWAEAFF. The sequence in DNA is TGTGCCAGCAGTTACGGGACAGGATGGGCTGAAGCTTTCTTT.